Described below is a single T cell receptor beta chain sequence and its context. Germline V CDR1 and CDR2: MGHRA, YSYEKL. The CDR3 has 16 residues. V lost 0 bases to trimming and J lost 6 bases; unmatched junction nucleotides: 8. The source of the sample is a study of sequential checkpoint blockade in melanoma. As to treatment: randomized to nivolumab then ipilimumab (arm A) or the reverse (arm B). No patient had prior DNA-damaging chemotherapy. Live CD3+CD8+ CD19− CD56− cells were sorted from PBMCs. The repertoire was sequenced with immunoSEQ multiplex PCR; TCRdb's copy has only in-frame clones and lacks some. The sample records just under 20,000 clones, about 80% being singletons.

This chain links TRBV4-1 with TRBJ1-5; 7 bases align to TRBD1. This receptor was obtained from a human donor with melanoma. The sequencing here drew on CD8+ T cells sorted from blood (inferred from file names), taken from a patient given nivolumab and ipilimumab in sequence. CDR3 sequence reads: CASSQDGTARSQPQHF. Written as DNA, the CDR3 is TGCGCCAGCAGCCAAGACGGGACAGCTCGCAGTCAGCCCCAGCATTTT.